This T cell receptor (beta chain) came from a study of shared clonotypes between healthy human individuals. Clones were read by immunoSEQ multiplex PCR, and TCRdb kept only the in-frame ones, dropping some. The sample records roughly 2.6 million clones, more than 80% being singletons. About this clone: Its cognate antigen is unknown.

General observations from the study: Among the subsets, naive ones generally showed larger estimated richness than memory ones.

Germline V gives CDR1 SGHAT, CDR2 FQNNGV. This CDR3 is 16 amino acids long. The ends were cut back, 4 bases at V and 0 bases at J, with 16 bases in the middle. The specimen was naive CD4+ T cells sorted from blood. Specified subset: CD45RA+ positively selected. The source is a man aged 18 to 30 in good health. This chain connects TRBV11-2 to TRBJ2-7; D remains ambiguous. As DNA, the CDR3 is TGTGCCAGCAGCTCCCGAGTCAACATCAGCTCCTACGAGCAGTACTTC. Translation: CASSSRVNISSYEQYF.